This T cell receptor (beta chain) stems from a study of shared clonotypes between healthy human individuals. Study context: Researchers drew samples from two women and a few men aged 18 to 49. Study-wide findings and caveats: Rarefaction revealed incomplete sorted-subset sequencing despite large depth. Larger richness was generally estimated for naive than memory subsets.

The deep-level immunoSEQ assay was used. Sequencing used immunoSEQ multiplex PCR; TCRdb keeps in-frame clones, though not all of them. Of about 2.3 million clones in the sample, about 92% were seen once. For this clone: Its specificity is unknown.

V lost 1 base, J lost 9 bases, and 7 bases stayed unmatched. There are 15 residues in the CDR3. Germline V lookup: CDR1 SGHDT, CDR2 YYEEEE. The chain is built from TRBV5-6 and TRBJ1-5; 10 positions agree with TRBD1. The receptor was isolated from a young man in good health. Some clones in this sample may be carry-over from other donors' samples. The specimen sequenced was naive CD4+ T cells from PBMCs. Subset in this sample: CD45RA+ positively selected. CDR3 DNA sequence: TGTGCCAGCAGCTTGTCTCCGGGACAGGGGACGCCCCAGCATTTT. Residues: CASSLSPGQGTPQHF.